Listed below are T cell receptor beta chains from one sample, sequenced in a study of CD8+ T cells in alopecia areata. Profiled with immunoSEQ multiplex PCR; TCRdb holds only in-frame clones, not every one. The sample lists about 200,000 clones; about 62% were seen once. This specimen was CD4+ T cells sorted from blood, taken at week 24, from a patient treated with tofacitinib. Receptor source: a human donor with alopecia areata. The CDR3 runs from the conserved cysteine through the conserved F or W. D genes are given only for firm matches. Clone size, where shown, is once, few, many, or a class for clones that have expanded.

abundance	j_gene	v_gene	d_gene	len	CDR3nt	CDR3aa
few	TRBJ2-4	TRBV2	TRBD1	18	TGTGCCAGCAGTGGAGGTGGGACAGGGGGTGGTTTCTGGAACATTCAGTACTTC	CASSGGGTGGGFWNIQYF
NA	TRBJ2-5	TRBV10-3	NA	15	TGTGCCATCAGTGAGCCGCAGGGGCGGAGGGAGACCCAGTACTTC	CAISEPQGRRETQYF
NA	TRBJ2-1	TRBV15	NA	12	TGTGCCACCGGACCATGGGGGAATGAGCAGTTCTTC	CATGPWGNEQFF
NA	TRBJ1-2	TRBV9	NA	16	TGTGCCAGCAGCCCTACCCCGGACGGTCTAGTCTATGGCTACACCTTC	CASSPTPDGLVYGYTF
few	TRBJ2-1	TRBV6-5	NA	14	TGTGCCAGCAGACAGGGTTATGGCCACAATGAGCAGTTCTTC	CASRQGYGHNEQFF
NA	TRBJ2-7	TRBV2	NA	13	TGTGCCAGCAGTGTAGATCTAGCCTACGAGCAGTACTTC	CASSVDLAYEQYF
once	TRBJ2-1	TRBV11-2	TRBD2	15	TGTGCCAGCAGCCCGTGGAGACTAGCGGGGAATGAGCAGTTCTTC	CASSPWRLAGNEQFF
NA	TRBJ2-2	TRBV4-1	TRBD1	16	TGCGCCAGCAGAACTCCGGGACAGGGGCGCAACGGGGAGCTGTTTTTT	CASRTPGQGRNGELFF
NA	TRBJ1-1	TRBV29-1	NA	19	TGCAGCGTTGAAGGCGAACAGGGTCGCATGCGAGGAGGTTCCACTGAAGCTTTCTTT	CSVEGEQGRMRGGSTEAFF
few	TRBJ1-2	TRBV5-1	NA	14	TGCGCCAGCAGCTTGGCCGGGACTGACTATGGCTACACCTTC	CASSLAGTDYGYTF
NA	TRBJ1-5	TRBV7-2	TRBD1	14	TGTGCCAGCAGCCTCCACAGGGGCGATCAGCCCCAGCATTTT	CASSLHRGDQPQHF
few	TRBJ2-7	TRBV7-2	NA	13	TGTGCCAGCAGCCAAAGGGACGACTACGAGCAGTACTTC	CASSQRDDYEQYF
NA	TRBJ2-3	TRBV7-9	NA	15	TGTGCCAGCAGTTCGAAGGGACATCAGGGAGATACGCAGTATTTT	CASSSKGHQGDTQYF
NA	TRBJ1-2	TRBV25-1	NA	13	TGTGCCAGCAGTGAAGGAGGAAACTATGGCTACACCTTC	CASSEGGNYGYTF
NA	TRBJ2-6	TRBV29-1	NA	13	TGCAGCGCCCAAGCCTCTGGGGCCAACGTCCTGACTTTC	CSAQASGANVLTF
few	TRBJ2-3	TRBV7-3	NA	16	TGTGCCAGCAGCTTAGTTTCGGGAGCGGGCGCAGATACGCAGTATTTT	CASSLVSGAGADTQYF
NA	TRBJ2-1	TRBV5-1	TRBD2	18	TGCGCCAGCAGCTTCCATTCAACCTCGGGACTACTATACAATGAGCAGTTCTTC	CASSFHSTSGLLYNEQFF
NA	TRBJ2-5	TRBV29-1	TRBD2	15	TGCAGCGTTAAAGGGACTAGCGGCAACCAAGAGACCCAGTACTTC	CSVKGTSGNQETQYF
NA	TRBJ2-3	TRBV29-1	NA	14	TGCAGCGTTGAAGGCGGGGCGCACACAGATACGCAGTATTTT	CSVEGGAHTDTQYF
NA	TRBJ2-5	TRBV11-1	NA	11	TGTGCCAGCTCCCAGCAAGAGACCCAGTACTTC	CASSQQETQYF
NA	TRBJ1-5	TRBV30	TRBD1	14	TGTGCCTGGAGTGGGGGACAGGGCAATCAGCCCCAGCATTTT	CAWSGGQGNQPQHF
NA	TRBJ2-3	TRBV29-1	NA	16	TGCAGCGTTGACGGTCGACAGGAAACTAGCACAGATACGCAGTATTTT	CSVDGRQETSTDTQYF
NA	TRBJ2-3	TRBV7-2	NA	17	TGTGCCAGCAGCTTAGCGGGGACGGGAGCAGCCACAGATACGCAGTATTTT	CASSLAGTGAATDTQYF
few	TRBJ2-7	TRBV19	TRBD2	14	TGTGCCACCTCGGGACTAGCGGAGCCCTACGAGCAGTACTTC	CATSGLAEPYEQYF
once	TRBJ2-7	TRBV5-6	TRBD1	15	TGTGCCAGCAGTCTACCGGGACAGCTCTCCTACGAGCAGTACTTC	CASSLPGQLSYEQYF
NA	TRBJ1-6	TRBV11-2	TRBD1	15	TGTGCCAGCAGCGAGCTTGGCAGGGGGAATTCACCCCTCCACTTT	CASSELGRGNSPLHF
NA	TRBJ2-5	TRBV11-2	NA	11	TGTGCCAGCAGCTTGAGGGAGACCCAGTACTTC	CASSLRETQYF
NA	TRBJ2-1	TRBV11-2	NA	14	TGTGCCAGCAGGTCGACCAGCTCCTACAATGAGCAGTTCTTC	CASRSTSSYNEQFF
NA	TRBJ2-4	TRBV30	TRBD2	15	TGTGCCTGGGGGAAGCCTAGCGGGGCCAAAAACATTCAGTACTTC	CAWGKPSGAKNIQYF
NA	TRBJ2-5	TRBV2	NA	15	TGTGCCAGCAGTGTGTTGCGGACATCCCAAGAGACCCAGTACTTC	CASSVLRTSQETQYF
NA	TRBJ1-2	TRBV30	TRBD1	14	TGTGCCTGGAGGACTTTTTCCGGGACAGCCTTCTCCACCTTC	CAWRTFSGTAFSTF
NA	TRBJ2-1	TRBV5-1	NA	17	TGCGCCAGCAGCCCGGGAGATGGACGTACCTCCTACAATGAGCAGTTCTTC	CASSPGDGRTSYNEQFF
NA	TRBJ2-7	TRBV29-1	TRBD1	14	TGCAGCGTGTTCAGGGGGCCCCCTCCCTACGAGCAGTACTTC	CSVFRGPPPYEQYF
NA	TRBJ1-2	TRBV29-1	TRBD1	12	TGCAGCGTTGAGACAGGGAGATATGGCTACACCTTC	CSVETGRYGYTF
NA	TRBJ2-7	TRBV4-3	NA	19	TGCGCCAGCAGCCAAGGACTCTCACCATCCGGGACGACCTCCTACGAGCAGTACTTC	CASSQGLSPSGTTSYEQYF
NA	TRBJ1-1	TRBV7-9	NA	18	TGTGCCAGCAGCTCAACGCGGGGACAACCGGGAATGAACACTGAAGCTTTCTTT	CASSSTRGQPGMNTEAFF
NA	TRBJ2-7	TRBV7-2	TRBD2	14	TGTGCCAGCAGCCTACTAGCGGGAGAATACGAGCAGTACTTC	CASSLLAGEYEQYF
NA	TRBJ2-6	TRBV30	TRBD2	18	TGTGCCTGGAGTGGACCTCTAGCGGGAGCCTCTGGGGCCAACGTCCTGACTTTC	CAWSGPLAGASGANVLTF
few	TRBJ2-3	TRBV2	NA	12	TGTGCCAGCAGTGCGGGGATGCATACGCAGTATTTT	CASSAGMHTQYF
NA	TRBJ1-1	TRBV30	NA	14	TGTGCCTGGAGTGTCGGGGGGATCGGTACTGAAGCTTTCTTT	CAWSVGGIGTEAFF
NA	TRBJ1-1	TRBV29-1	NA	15	TGCAGCGTTGAAGCACATGACCTGCTGAACACTGAAGCTTTCTTT	CSVEAHDLLNTEAFF
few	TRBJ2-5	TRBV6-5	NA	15	TGTGCCAGCAGCAAGACCCTAGCGTCTCGGGAGACCCAGTACTTC	CASSKTLASRETQYF
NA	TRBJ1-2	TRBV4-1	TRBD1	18	TGCGCCAGCAGCCACCCGGGACAGGGGGGGCATGGTAACTATGGCTACACCTTC	CASSHPGQGGHGNYGYTF
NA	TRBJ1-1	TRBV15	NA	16	TGTGCCACCAGCAGCTTCGATGGCGCCTTTAACACTGAAGCTTTCTTT	CATSSFDGAFNTEAFF
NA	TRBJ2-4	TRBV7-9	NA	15	TGTGCCAGCAGCCCCCGGGGGCCCCACAAAAACATTCAGTACTTC	CASSPRGPHKNIQYF
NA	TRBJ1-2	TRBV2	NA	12	TGTGCCAGCAGTCAGGACAGCTATGGCTACACCTTC	CASSQDSYGYTF
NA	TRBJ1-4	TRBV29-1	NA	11	TGCAGCGCCAGGGGTTATGAAAAACTGTTTTTT	CSARGYEKLFF
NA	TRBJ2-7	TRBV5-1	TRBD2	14	TGCGCCAGCAGCTTGCAAGCGGGAGTCTACGAGCAGTACTTC	CASSLQAGVYEQYF
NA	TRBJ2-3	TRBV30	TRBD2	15	TGTGCCTGGAGTAAGGTAGCGGGAGGAGCAGATACGCAGTATTTT	CAWSKVAGGADTQYF
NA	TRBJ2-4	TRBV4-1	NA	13	TGCGCCAGCAGCCCCGCGCGGCAGGACATTCAGTACTTC	CASSPARQDIQYF
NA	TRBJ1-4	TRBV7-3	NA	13	TGTGCCAGCAGCTTAACTCCGGGACACGAACTGTTTTTT	CASSLTPGHELFF